This T cell receptor beta chain was documented in a study of T cells after yellow fever vaccination. Study-wide findings and caveats: Peak timing came faster in the weaker secondary response, day 5 versus 15. Contaminants from the bulk population, in the form of abundant clonotypes, could be found in FACS-sorted repertoires.

In its sample, this clonotype was seen many times. No antigen is known for it. The CDR3 has 15 amino acids. V was pared by 5 bases and J by 0 bases, with 10 bases between. Germline V gives CDR1 MNHEY, CDR2 SMNVEV (reference sequence). UMIs and a universal primer site were added when TCR cDNA was made by 5'RACE template switching. TCRdb passed the 5' RACE reads through MiXCR, listing each CDR3 protein once. The table includes around 310,000 distinct CDR3 sequences, about 8.7% detected once. This specimen was PBMCs, taken on the day of the first yellow fever vaccination. The source is a man between 18 and 29 years old who received the YFV17D yellow fever vaccine. The V and J genes are TRBV27 and TRBJ2-2; D remains unclear. Here the CDR3 reads CASSTNGPNTGELFF. The CDR3, as DNA: TGTGCCAGCAGTACCAATGGGCCGAACACCGGGGAGCTGTTTTTT.